What follows is one TCR beta chain and its context. Trimming stripped 5 bases from V and 2 bases from J, with 9 bases between. This CDR3 has 13 amino acids. Per germline, CDR1 SGHNT and CDR2 YENEEA. The data were taken from a study of response to subunit inactivated influenza vaccine. TCRdb re-called the RT-PCR reads with MiXCR, one entry per CDR3 protein. The sample carries under 850,000 distinct CDR3 sequences, less than 20% recorded once. J is TRBJ1-1 and V is TRBV11-3; D gene uncertain. The material was PBMCs from blood, obtained about 5 days after vaccination. The receptor was derived from a man aged 50-60 years who received an inactivated influenza vaccine. Written as DNA, the CDR3 is TGTGCCAGCAGCCTCTGGCCCAACACTGAAGCTTTCTTT. It codes for CASSLWPNTEAFF.